This TCR beta chain stems from a study of blood T cell repertoires in COVID-19. Across the whole study: Material from acute and convalescent COVID-19 was sourced from the United States, Italy and Spain. PBMCs, B-cell-depleted T cells, or T cells provided the cDNA or gDNA that made up the material.

Original handling: How many nucleated cells were present was estimated from reference gene primer amplification. TCRdb's copy holds only in-frame clones and misses some; the assay was immunoSEQ multiplex PCR. The DNA gave D and trimming, while V, J and clone size come from that table. Seen here are 53,000 or so clones, 75% to 80% observed once, and the top ten hold 22%. The ends lost 7 bases at V and 1 base at J; junction bases unmatched: 8. The CDR3 is 15 residues long. Germline V gives CDR1 SNHLY, CDR2 FYNNEI. The material sequenced was peripheral blood. This sequence originates from a man aged 50-60 years with active or convalescent COVID-19. The chain combines TRBV2 with TRBJ1-1, with 8 bases that match TRBD1. This chain's CDR3 is CASTRDRGGNTEAFF. The CDR3 nucleotides are TGTGCCAGCACCCGAGACAGGGGTGGGAACACTGAAGCTTTCTTT.